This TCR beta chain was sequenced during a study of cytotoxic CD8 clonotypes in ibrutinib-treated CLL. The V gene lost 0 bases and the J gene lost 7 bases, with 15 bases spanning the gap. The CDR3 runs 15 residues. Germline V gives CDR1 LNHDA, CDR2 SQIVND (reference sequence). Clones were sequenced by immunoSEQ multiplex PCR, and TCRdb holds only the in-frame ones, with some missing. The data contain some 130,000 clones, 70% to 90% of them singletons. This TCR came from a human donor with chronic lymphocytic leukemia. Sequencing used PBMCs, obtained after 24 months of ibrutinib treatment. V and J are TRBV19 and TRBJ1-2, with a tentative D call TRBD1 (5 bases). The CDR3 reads CASSIDRWDERGYTF. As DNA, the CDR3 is TGTGCCAGTAGTATAGATAGGTGGGACGAACGTGGCTACACCTTC. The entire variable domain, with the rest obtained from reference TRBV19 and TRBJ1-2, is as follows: DGGITQSPKYLFRKEGQNVTLSCEQNLNHDAMYWYRQDPGQGLRLIYYSQIVNDFQKGDIAEGYSVSREKKESFPLTVTSAQKNPTAFYLCASSIDRWDERGYTFGSGTRLTVV.